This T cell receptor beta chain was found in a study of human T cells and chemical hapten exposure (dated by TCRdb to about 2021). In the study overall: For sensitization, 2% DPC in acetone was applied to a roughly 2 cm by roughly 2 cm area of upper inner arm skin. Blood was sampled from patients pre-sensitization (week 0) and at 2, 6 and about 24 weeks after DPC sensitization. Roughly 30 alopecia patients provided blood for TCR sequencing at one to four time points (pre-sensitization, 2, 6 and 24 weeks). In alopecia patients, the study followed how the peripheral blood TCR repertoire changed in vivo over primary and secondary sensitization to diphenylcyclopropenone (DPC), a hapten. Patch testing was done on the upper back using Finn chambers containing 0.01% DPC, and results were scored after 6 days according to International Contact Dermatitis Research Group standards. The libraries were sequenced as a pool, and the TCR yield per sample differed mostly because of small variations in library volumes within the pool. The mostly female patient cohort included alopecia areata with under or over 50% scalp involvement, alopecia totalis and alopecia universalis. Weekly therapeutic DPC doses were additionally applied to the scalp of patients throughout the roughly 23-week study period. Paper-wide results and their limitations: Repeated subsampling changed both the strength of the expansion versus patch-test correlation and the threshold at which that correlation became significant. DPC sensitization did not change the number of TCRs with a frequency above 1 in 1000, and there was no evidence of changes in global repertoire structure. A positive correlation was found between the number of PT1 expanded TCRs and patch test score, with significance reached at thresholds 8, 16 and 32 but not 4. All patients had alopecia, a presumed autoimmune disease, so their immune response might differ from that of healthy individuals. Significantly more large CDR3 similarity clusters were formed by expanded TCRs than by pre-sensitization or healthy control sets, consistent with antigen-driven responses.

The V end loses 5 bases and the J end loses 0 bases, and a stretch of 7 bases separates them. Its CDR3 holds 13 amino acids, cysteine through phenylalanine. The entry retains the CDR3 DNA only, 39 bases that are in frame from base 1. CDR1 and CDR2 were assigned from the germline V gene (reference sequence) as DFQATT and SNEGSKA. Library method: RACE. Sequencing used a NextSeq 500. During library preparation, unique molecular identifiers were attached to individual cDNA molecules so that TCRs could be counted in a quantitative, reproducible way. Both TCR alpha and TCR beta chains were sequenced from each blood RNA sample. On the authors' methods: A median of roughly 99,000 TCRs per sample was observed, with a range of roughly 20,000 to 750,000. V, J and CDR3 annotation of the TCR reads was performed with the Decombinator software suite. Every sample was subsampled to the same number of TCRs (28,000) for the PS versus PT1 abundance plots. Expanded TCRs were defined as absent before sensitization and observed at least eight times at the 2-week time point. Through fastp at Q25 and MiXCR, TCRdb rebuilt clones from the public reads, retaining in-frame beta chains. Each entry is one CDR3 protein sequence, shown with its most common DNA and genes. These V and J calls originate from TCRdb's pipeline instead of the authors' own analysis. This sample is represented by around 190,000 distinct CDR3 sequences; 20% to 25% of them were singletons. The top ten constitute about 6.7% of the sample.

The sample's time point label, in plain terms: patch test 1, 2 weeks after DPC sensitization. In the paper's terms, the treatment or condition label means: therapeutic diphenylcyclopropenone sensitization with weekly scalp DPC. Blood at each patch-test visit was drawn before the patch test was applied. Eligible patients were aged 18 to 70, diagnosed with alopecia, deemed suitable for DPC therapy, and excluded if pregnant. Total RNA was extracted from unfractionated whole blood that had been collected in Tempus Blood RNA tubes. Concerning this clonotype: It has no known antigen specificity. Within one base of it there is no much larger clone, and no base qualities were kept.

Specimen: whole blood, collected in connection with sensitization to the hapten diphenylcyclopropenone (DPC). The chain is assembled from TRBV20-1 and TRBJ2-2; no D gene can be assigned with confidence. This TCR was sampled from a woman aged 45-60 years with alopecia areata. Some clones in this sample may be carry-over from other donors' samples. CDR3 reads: CSAGLTNTGELFF. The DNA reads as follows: TGCAGTGCTGGTCTTACGAACACCGGGGAGCTGTTTTTT.